The 29 T cell receptor beta chains presented below share a single source sample, sequenced in a study of identical twins. MiXCR was run by TCRdb on the 5' RACE reads, yielding one entry per CDR3 protein. The sample consists of 250,000 to 350,000 distinct CDR3 sequences, nearly 9.5% of them appearing once. This sample was shared with a second study, whose subject was yellow fever vaccine responses in identical twins.

Input material: CD8+ T cells sorted from blood. The receptors were gathered from a woman between 18 and 30 years old in good health.

This chain joins TRBV20-1 and TRBJ2-6; no reliable D call. This CDR3 comprises 14 residues. The germline CDR1 and CDR2 sequences are DFQATT and SNEGSKA (reference sequence). Trimming took off 2 bases at V and 0 bases at J, with 5 bases between the two ends. CDR3 DNA sequence: TGCAGTGCTAGAATCCTCTCTGGGGCCAACGTCCTGACTTTC. Amino acids: CSARILSGANVLTF.

A few counts support this clonotype. CDR3 DNA sequence: TGTGCCAGCAGCGTTCGTAAGTCACTAGCGGGGGGACCTTCCTACAATGAGCAGTTCTTC. It translates to CASSVRKSLAGGPSYNEQFF. V gene TRBV9 combines with J gene TRBJ2-1, with TRBD2 matching 12 bases. Germline assignment: CDR1 SGDLS and CDR2 YYNGEE. The CDR3 is 20 amino acids. The V and J ends lost 2 bases and 1 base, in that order; junction bases with no gene match: 13. Looking up the rest from reference TRBV9 and TRBJ2-1 gives the full variable domain: DSGVTQTPKHLITATGQRVTLRCSPRSGDLSVYWYQQSLDQGLQFLIQYYNGEERAKGNILERFSAQQFPDLHSELNLSSLELGDSALYFCASSVRKSLAGGPSYNEQFFGPGTRLTVL.

This clonotype was found many times. The V gene is TRBV5-6, the J gene TRBJ2-3; D is unresolved. The length of the CDR3 is 13 residues. V was pared by 3 bases and J by 2 bases, with 7 bases between. Germline V gives CDR1 SGHDT, CDR2 YYEEEE. Here the CDR3 reads CASSSQNTDTQYF. The CDR3, as DNA: TGTGCCAGCAGCTCTCAGAACACAGATACGCAGTATTTT.

This clonotype was recorded a few times. The V call is TRBV7-9, the J call TRBJ2-7; 9 nucleotides align to TRBD1. Looked up from germline, CDR1 is SEHNR and CDR2 is FQNEAQ (reference sequence). The CDR3 extends over 16 amino acids. Germline trimming cut 6 bases from V and 0 bases from J; bases unmatched to any gene: 9. CDR3 DNA sequence: TGTGCCAGCAGTTGGGACAGGGAGCTTAACTCCTACGAGCAGTACTTC. This sequence encodes CASSWDRELNSYEQYF.

The rearrangement joins TRBV4-3 to TRBJ2-7; D remains unclear. The V gene lost 1 base and the J gene lost 4 bases, with 8 bases spanning the gap. The CDR3 length is 13 residues. Germline CDR1 LGHNA, CDR2 YSLEER. CDR3 sequence reads: CASSQVVWYEQYF. DNA of the CDR3: TGCGCCAGCAGCCAAGTCGTATGGTACGAGCAGTACTTC.

This clonotype has more than one count but fewer than ten. V and J are TRBV4-2 and TRBJ2-2; TRBD1 matches at 9 bases. There are 15 residues in the CDR3. Per germline, CDR1 LGHNA and CDR2 YNFKEQ. V gave up 6 bases and J gave up 4 bases; unmatched junction bases: 6. In DNA form, the CDR3 reads TGTGCCAGCAGACCTGGACAGGGGAGCACCGGGGAGCTGTTTTTT. Translating it yields CASRPGQGSTGELFF.

This clonotype was found many times. The V gene is TRBV20-1, the J gene TRBJ2-1; D not certain. V was shortened by 1 base and J by 0 bases, with 10 bases between the two germline ends. The germline V gene has CDR1 DFQATT and CDR2 SNEGSKA (reference sequence). This CDR3 region has 15 residues. In DNA form, the CDR3 reads TGCAGTGCTAGAGTGTTCACAGTCTCCTACAATGAGCAGTTCTTC. This gives the protein CSARVFTVSYNEQFF.

Ten or more counts support this clonotype. This chain uses TRBV11-2 with TRBJ2-7; D remains unclear. Germline V gene sequence: CDR1 SGHAT, CDR2 FQNNGV. The length of the CDR3 is 12 residues. The V end lost 4 bases, the J end lost 2 bases, and 6 bases lay between the germline ends. This CDR3 is CASSYGTYEQYF. Here the CDR3 DNA reads TGTGCCAGCAGCTACGGTACCTACGAGCAGTACTTC.

This clonotype was counted many times. V gene TRBV2 combines with J gene TRBJ2-7; the D call may be TRBD1 or TRBD2 (5 bases each). The CDR3 consists of 13 residues. The germline CDR1 and CDR2 sequences are SNHLY and FYNNEI. V lost 6 bases and J lost 0, with 9 bases in between. CDR3 in amino acids: CASRGTDSYEQYF. CDR3 DNA: TGTGCCAGCAGGGGGACGGACTCCTACGAGCAGTACTTC.

This clonotype was seen at least ten times. The chain employs TRBV29-1 and TRBJ2-2; D is tentatively TRBD1 or TRBD2 (5 bases each). Germline V gene sequence: CDR1 SQVTM, CDR2 ANQGSEA. The CDR3 has 13 amino acids. V lost 6 bases, J lost 1 base, and 9 bases lay in between. CDR3 residues: CSVTGGNTGELFF. The CDR3 DNA reads TGCAGCGTGACTGGGGGGAACACCGGGGAGCTGTTTTTT.

This clonotype has only a few counts. The J gene is TRBJ2-3, the V gene TRBV3-1; 8 nucleotides match TRBD1. The ends lost 1 base at V and 1 base at J; junction bases unmatched: 7. This CDR3 comprises 17 residues. CDR1 is LGHDT and CDR2 is YNNKEL in the germline V gene (reference sequence). The CDR3 reads CASSQGFPGQGTDTQYF. The CDR3 nucleotides are TGTGCCAGCAGCCAAGGGTTTCCGGGACAGGGCACAGATACGCAGTATTTT.

CDR3 sequence: CSARKGGYEQYF. Written as DNA, the CDR3 is TGCAGTGCTAGGAAAGGCGGATACGAGCAGTACTTC. V gene TRBV20-1 combines with J gene TRBJ2-7, with D uncertain. Trimming removed 3 bases from V and 4 bases from J, with 10 bases in between. Germline V gives CDR1 DFQATT, CDR2 SNEGSKA (reference sequence). The CDR3 consists of 12 residues.

A few counts support this clonotype. This chain joins TRBV19 and TRBJ2-1, with 9 bases matching TRBD1. CDR1 is LNHDA and CDR2 is SQIVND in the germline V gene (reference sequence). CDR3 length equals 14 residues. J gave up 4 bases and V 9 bases, and 7 bases lay outside the gene matches. Here the CDR3 reads CASRDRGTYNEQFF. The CDR3 bases are TGTGCCAGCAGAGACAGGGGGACTTACAATGAGCAGTTCTTC.

In its sample, this clonotype was seen a few times. The gene calls are TRBV10-3 and TRBJ1-1; D might be TRBD1 (6 bases). The CDR3 has 16 residues. Germline V gene sequence: CDR1 ENHRY, CDR2 SYGVKD. With 3 bases removed from V and 1 base from J, the gap between germline ends came to 15 bases. DNA of the CDR3: TGTGCCATCAGTGAAGGTGAGAGGGGGAGGAACACTGAAGCTTTCTTT. Its translation is CAISEGERGRNTEAFF.

V and J are TRBV2 and TRBJ2-2; perhaps D is TRBD1 or TRBD2 (5 bases each). The CDR3 runs 14 residues. Germline-derived CDR1 and CDR2 are SNHLY and FYNNEI. Trimming pared 8 bases from V and 0 bases from J, leaving 10 bases between. CDR3 in DNA: TGTGCCAGCCTGGGACGGTCGAACACCGGGGAGCTGTTTTTT. This translates into CASLGRSNTGELFF.

This clonotype was found many times. This rearrangement joins TRBV2 to TRBJ2-7; D is ambiguous. The CDR3 consists of 13 residues. The ends were cut back, 3 bases at V and 4 bases at J, with 10 bases in the middle. Germline CDR1 and CDR2: SNHLY and FYNNEI. CDR3 coding DNA: TGTGCCAGCAGTGATAGTTCTTCGTACGAGCAGTACTTC. Amino acid sequence: CASSDSSSYEQYF.

Many counts were recorded for this clonotype. The V call is TRBV12-3 or TRBV12-4, the J call TRBJ1-5; D remains unclear. The CDR3 is 13 residues long. Trimming took 1 base from V and 6 from J, leaving 7 bases between them. CDR3 nucleotides: TGTGCCAGCAGTTTAGGGGGAACTCAGCCCCAGCATTTT. As protein: CASSLGGTQPQHF.

The chain links TRBV20-1 to TRBJ2-3; 11 nucleotides line up with TRBD2. The CDR3 runs to 17 residues. Germline-derived CDR1 and CDR2 are DFQATT and SNEGSKA (reference sequence). V trimming: 3 bases; J trimming: 5 bases; junction bases outside the gene matches: 13. DNA for the CDR3: TGCAGTGCTAGTAGGCCCTCTCTAGCGGGAGGTCAAGATACGCAGTATTTT. Protein: CSASRPSLAGGQDTQYF.

This clonotype was counted between two and nine times. The chain links TRBV7-9 to TRBJ2-7; D gene unclear. The CDR3 totals 15 residues. V was shortened by 6 bases and J by 4 bases, with 19 bases between the two germline ends. Per germline, CDR1 SEHNR and CDR2 FQNEAQ (reference sequence). The CDR3 loop reads CASSPREINSYEQYF. The CDR3 coding sequence is TGTGCCAGCAGTCCAAGGGAAATAAACTCTTACGAGCAGTACTTC.

This clonotype was recorded a few times. The chain carries TRBV10-2 and TRBJ2-2; D unclear. The CDR3 loop spans 14 amino acids. Germline V gene sequence: CDR1 WSHSY, CDR2 SAAADI. Trimming left V 7 bases short and J 6 bases short, with 15 bases between. The CDR3 sequence: CASMEHSYAGELFF. CDR3 nucleotides: TGCGCCAGCATGGAACACTCTTACGCCGGGGAGCTGTTTTTT.

This clonotype was counted at least ten times. The chain couples TRBV7-6 to TRBJ2-1, with D unclear. The V gene's germline CDR1 is SGHVS and CDR2 FNYEAQ. The CDR3 spans 12 residues. Trimming pared 1 base from V and 5 bases from J, leaving 3 bases between. The CDR3 sequence is CASSLVDNEQFF. CDR3 bases: TGTGCCAGCAGCTTAGTAGACAATGAGCAGTTCTTC.

This clonotype was recorded at least ten times. The V gene is TRBV5-1, the J gene TRBJ2-1; a weak D match, TRBD2 (5 bases). The V end was cut by 1 base, the J end by 8 bases, with 19 bases between. Germline V gives CDR1 SGHRS, CDR2 YFSETQ. The CDR3 has 16 residues. Written as DNA, the CDR3 is TGCGCCAGCAGCTTGAACGACTATATCTCTGAGGATGAGCAGTTCTTC. Its protein product is CASSLNDYISEDEQFF.

This clonotype has more than one count but fewer than ten. J is TRBJ2-7 and V is TRBV9, with TRBD1 matching 10 bases. The CDR3 spans 15 residues. V lost 3 bases to trimming and J lost 4 bases; unmatched junction nucleotides: 7. Germline CDR1 SGDLS, CDR2 YYNGEE. The CDR3 sequence: CASSAGTGAPYEQYF. CDR3 sequence (DNA): TGTGCCAGCAGCGCCGGGACAGGGGCCCCTTACGAGCAGTACTTC.

This clonotype was counted many times. In DNA, the CDR3 is TGCGCCAGCAGCCAATTAAGGGACAAAGAGACCCAGTACTTC. Translation gives CASSQLRDKETQYF. This chain connects TRBV4-3 to TRBJ2-5, with D possibly being TRBD1 (6 bases). The germline CDR1 and CDR2 sequences are LGHNA and YSLEER. V shed 2 bases and J shed 3 bases, with 10 bases lying between them. There are 14 residues in the CDR3.

V usage is TRBV7-9 and J usage is TRBJ2-3, with 7 bases matching TRBD2. The V and J ends lost 1 base and 4 bases, in that order; junction bases with no gene match: 2. CDR1 is SEHNR and CDR2 is FQNEAQ in the germline V gene (reference sequence). The CDR3 extends over 14 amino acids. CDR3 loop: CASSLGEGADTQYF. The CDR3 DNA reads TGTGCCAGCAGCTTAGGGGAGGGCGCAGATACGCAGTATTTT.

This clonotype came up many times. This chain joins TRBV25-1 and TRBJ2-1, with TRBD1 matching 7 bases. Trimming took 4 bases from V and 5 from J; bases not matched to a gene: 5. The CDR3 is 14 amino acids. The V gene's germline CDR1 is MGHDK and CDR2 SYGVNS. CDR3 protein: CASSAMGQNNEQFF. The CDR3 DNA reads TGTGCCAGCAGTGCTATGGGACAGAACAATGAGCAGTTCTTC.

V is TRBV14 and J is TRBJ2-3, with a weak D call TRBD1 (5 bases). CDR3 length: 16 residues. Germline V gives CDR1 SGHDN, CDR2 FVKESK. V lost 0 bases, J lost 1 base, and 11 bases lay in between. The chain's CDR3 is CASSQELGAGTDTQYF. The CDR3, as DNA: TGTGCCAGCAGCCAAGAGCTTGGGGCCGGCACAGATACGCAGTATTTT.

This clonotype appeared many times. This sequence joins TRBV29-1 and TRBJ1-1; possibly TRBD1 for D (5 bases). The CDR3 sequence is 12 residues long. The V gene lost 3 bases and the J gene lost 2 bases, with 7 bases spanning the gap. Germline V gives CDR1 SQVTM, CDR2 ANQGSEA. The CDR3 protein is CSVDGGNTEAFF. CDR3 nucleotide sequence: TGCAGCGTTGACGGGGGAAACACTGAAGCTTTCTTT.

This clonotype has only a few counts. This chain links TRBV4-2 with TRBJ1-4, with a possible D match to TRBD1 (6 bases). CDR1 is LGHNA, CDR2 YNFKEQ, per germline. This CDR3 spans 16 amino acids. The ends were cut back, 0 bases at V and 6 bases at J, with 14 bases in the middle. Written as DNA, the CDR3 is TGTGCCAGCAGCCAAGAGGTGCAGGGGTGGGATGAAAAACTGTTTTTT. Its translation: CASSQEVQGWDEKLFF.